Below are 21 T cell receptor beta chains sequenced from a single sample in a study of CD8+ T cells in alopecia areata. RNA extraction and reverse transcription yielded cDNA as sequencing template. Sequencing used immunoSEQ multiplex PCR; TCRdb keeps in-frame clones, though not all of them. Of 100,000 to 150,000 clones in the sample, roughly 66% are singletons; the top ten hold approximately 3%. The sample was CD4+ T cells sorted from blood. The receptors here all came from a human donor in good health.

The V call is TRBV18, the J call TRBJ1-2, with 9 bases aligning to TRBD1. CDR1 and CDR2 (germline): KGHSH, LQKENI. V lost 6 bases to trimming and J lost 0 bases; unmatched junction nucleotides: 2. The CDR3 loop spans 14 amino acids. CDR3 in DNA: TGTGCCAGCTCCCGGGACAGGGCTAACTATGGCTACACCTTC. It encodes CASSRDRANYGYTF.

CDR3 in amino acids: CASKGRDRETQYF. The DNA of the CDR3 is TGTGCCAGCAAAGGCCGGGACAGGGAGACCCAGTACTTC. The chain is built from TRBV5-4 and TRBJ2-5; 8 bases line up with TRBD1. Looked up from germline, CDR1 is SGHNT and CDR2 is YYREEE (reference sequence). The CDR3 runs to 13 residues. The V and J ends lost 6 bases and 5 bases, in that order; junction bases with no gene match: 6. The variable domain in full, with the rest retrieved from reference TRBV5-4 and TRBJ2-5, is ETGVTQSPTHLIKTRGQQVTLRCSSQSGHNTVSWYQQALGQGPQFIFQYYREEENGRGNFPPRFSGLQFPNYSSELNVNALELDDSALYLCASKGRDRETQYFGPGTRLLVL.

The chain employs TRBV18 and TRBJ1-5; D remains ambiguous. The CDR3 sequence is 14 residues long. Trimming pared 2 bases from V and 0 bases from J, leaving 5 bases between. Germline lookup yields CDR1 KGHSH and CDR2 LQKENI. In DNA, the CDR3 is TGTGCCAGCTCACCAGAGCATAGCAATCAGCCCCAGCATTTT. Amino acids: CASSPEHSNQPQHF. Combining the CDR3 with reference TRBV18 and TRBJ1-5 gives the whole variable domain NAGVMQNPRHLVRRRGQEARLRCSPMKGHSHVYWYRQLPEEGLKFMVYLQKENIIDESGMPKERFSAEFPKEGPSILRIQQVVRGDSAAYFCASSPEHSNQPQHFGDGTRLSIL.

The CDR3 is CASSLDLTSGADTQYF. CDR3 nucleotides: TGCGCCAGCAGCTTGGATCTGACCTCTGGGGCAGATACGCAGTATTTT. V usage is TRBV5-1 and J usage is TRBJ2-3; D call uncertain. The germline V gene has CDR1 SGHRS and CDR2 YFSETQ. Trimming took 0 bases from V and 4 from J, leaving 15 bases between them. The CDR3 spans 16 residues. Filled out from reference TRBV5-1 and TRBJ2-3, the complete variable domain reads KAGVTQTPRYLIKTRGQQVTLSCSPISGHRSVSWYQQTPGQGLQFLFEYFSETQRNKGNFPGRFSGRQFSNSRSEMNVSTLELGDSALYLCASSLDLTSGADTQYFGPGTRLTVL.

This clone has a handful of counts. The DNA for the CDR3 is TGTGCCAGCAGCTCGCCGGGAAGACGAGAGACCCAGTACTTC. Translating it yields CASSSPGRRETQYF. The chain employs TRBV11-2 and TRBJ2-5; D is possibly TRBD2 (5 bases). Trimming pared 4 bases from V and 4 bases from J, leaving 13 bases between. This CDR3 has 14 residues. The V gene's germline CDR1 is SGHAT and CDR2 FQNNGV.

This clone was seen once. The V and J genes are TRBV5-1 and TRBJ2-7; a possible D gene is TRBD1 (6 bases). CDR1 and CDR2 from the germline V gene are SGHRS and YFSETQ. Trimming took off 0 bases at V and 2 bases at J, with 12 bases between the two ends. The CDR3 runs to 15 residues. This chain's CDR3 is CASSLAVRGTYEQYF. In DNA form, the CDR3 reads TGCGCCAGCAGCTTGGCCGTCAGGGGCACCTACGAGCAGTACTTC.

The chain has TRBV5-1 and TRBJ2-7; no clear D gene. Trimming shortened V by 3 bases and J by 6 bases, and 16 bases separated the two germline ends. The CDR3 runs 14 residues. Germline CDR1 and CDR2: SGHRS and YFSETQ. The CDR3 spells CASSSTPSIVEQYF. In DNA, the CDR3 is TGCGCCAGCAGCTCGACACCTTCTATTGTCGAGCAGTACTTC.

This clone occurred a few times. The V and J genes are TRBV7-9 and TRBJ1-2, with no clear D. This CDR3 is built from 13 residues. Trimming cost V 5 bases and J 3 bases, with 10 bases left between them. Germline lookup yields CDR1 SEHNR and CDR2 FQNEAQ (reference sequence). The CDR3 nucleotides are TGTGCCAGCAGCCCGGCGCGGGACTATGGCTACACCTTC. Its translation is CASSPARDYGYTF.

The chain carries TRBV5-1 and TRBJ1-1; 9 nucleotides align to TRBD1. Germline V gene lookup returns CDR1 SGHRS and CDR2 YFSETQ. The CDR3 runs 15 residues. With 1 base clipped from V and 1 base from J, the junction kept 2 bases outside the gene matches. CDR3 residues: CASSLLGQGNTEAFF. Written as DNA, the CDR3 is TGCGCCAGCAGCTTGCTGGGACAGGGGAACACTGAAGCTTTCTTT.

This clone was counted between two and nine times. V and J are TRBV7-9 and TRBJ1-4, with TRBD1 matching over 7 bases. Germline V gene lookup returns CDR1 SEHNR and CDR2 FQNEAQ (reference sequence). Trimming removed 5 bases from V and 3 bases from J; junction bases left unmatched: 6. This CDR3 has 15 amino acids. For the CDR3, the DNA is TGTGCCAGCAGCCCGACAGGGATGGCTAATGAAAAACTGTTTTTT. Translating it yields CASSPTGMANEKLFF.

The table lists this clone with a few counts. V gene TRBV29-1 combines with J gene TRBJ2-7; 8 bases fit TRBD1. Germline loops: CDR1 SQVTM, CDR2 ANQGSEA. The CDR3 is 14 amino acids. V lost 4 bases, J lost 4 bases, and 9 bases stayed unmatched. CDR3 sequence reads: CSVVFGQGAYEQYF. CDR3 sequence (DNA): TGCAGCGTTGTGTTTGGACAGGGTGCGTACGAGCAGTACTTC.

The J gene is TRBJ2-7, the V gene TRBV2; D is undetermined. This CDR3 region has 10 residues. V was clipped by 8 bases and J by 2 bases, with 4 bases between them. Germline values: CDR1 SNHLY, CDR2 FYNNEI. This CDR3 is CASSTYEQYF. The CDR3 nucleotides read TGTGCCAGCTCCACCTACGAGCAGTACTTC.

This sequence joins TRBV29-1 and TRBJ1-1, with TRBD1 matching 7 bases. V dropped 6 bases and J dropped 5; count of bases not matched to a gene: 15. The CDR3 totals 15 residues. Germline V CDR1 and CDR2: SQVTM, ANQGSEA. This chain's CDR3 is CSVVRDSAVRTEAFF. The DNA of the CDR3 is TGCAGCGTCGTACGGGACAGCGCGGTAAGGACTGAAGCTTTCTTT.

The V gene is TRBV2, the J gene TRBJ2-2, with 7 bases aligning to TRBD2. Germline V CDR1 and CDR2: SNHLY, FYNNEI. CDR3 length equals 15 residues. With V trimmed by 8 bases and J by 4 bases, 10 bases remained unmatched. CDR3 region: CASAEASGITGELFF. CDR3 coding DNA: TGTGCCAGCGCCGAGGCTAGCGGTATCACCGGGGAGCTGTTTTTT.

This clone was found once. The chain employs TRBV29-1 and TRBJ1-6; TRBD1 might be the D (5 bases). Trimming stripped 6 bases from V and 9 bases from J, with 15 bases between. Germline assignment: CDR1 SQVTM and CDR2 ANQGSEA. CDR3 length equals 13 residues. The CDR3 reads CSVGEGNGSPLHF. The CDR3, as DNA: TGCAGCGTAGGGGAGGGGAACGGTTCACCCCTCCACTTT.

The rearrangement uses TRBV25-1 and TRBJ1-2; 8 bases fit TRBD1. V lost 6 bases and J lost 5; bases outside the gene matches: 5. Germline loops: CDR1 MGHDK, CDR2 SYGVNS. There are 13 residues in the CDR3. CDR3: CASRNRGEYGYTF. The CDR3 DNA is TGTGCCAGCAGGAACAGGGGGGAATATGGCTACACCTTC.

This clone was seen a handful of times. The CDR3: CASSLAASGGISSPYEQYF. The CDR3 DNA follows: TGCGCCAGCAGCTTGGCGGCTAGCGGGGGGATTAGTTCTCCCTACGAGCAGTACTTC. The gene calls are TRBV5-1 and TRBJ2-7; 11 nucleotides agree with TRBD2. With V trimmed by 0 bases and J by 2 bases, 13 bases remained unmatched. The CDR3 is 19 amino acids. Germline-derived CDR1 and CDR2 are SGHRS and YFSETQ.

The V call is TRBV6-5, the J call TRBJ2-2; no definite D call. Trimming removed 0 bases from V and 4 bases from J, with 3 bases in between. Germline lookup yields CDR1 MNHEY and CDR2 SVGAGI. CDR3 size: 13 residues. For the CDR3, the DNA is TGTGCCAGCAGTTACTCTTTCACCGGGGAGCTGTTTTTT. Translating gives CASSYSFTGELFF.

This sequence joins TRBV29-1 and TRBJ2-5; D possibly corresponds to TRBD2 (6 bases). Trimming stripped 7 bases from V and 5 bases from J, with 20 bases between. The germline gives CDR1 SQVTM, CDR2 ANQGSEA. The length of the CDR3 is 14 residues. CDR3 sequence reads: CSAAGSGSTETQYF. The CDR3 DNA reads as TGCAGCGCCGCGGGGTCAGGTAGCACGGAGACCCAGTACTTC.

This clone occurred once. J is TRBJ2-3 and V is TRBV6-5; D not resolved. CDR3 size: 14 residues. V lost 6 bases to trimming and J lost 2 bases, with 12 bases between them. The V gene's germline CDR1 is MNHEY and CDR2 SVGAGI. CDR3 sequence reads: CASSRTPNTDTQYF. In DNA form, the CDR3 reads TGTGCCAGCAGCAGGACCCCGAACACAGATACGCAGTATTTT.

This chain's CDR3 is CASSLGTEAFF. CDR3 in DNA: TGTGCCAGCAGCTTGGGGACTGAAGCTTTCTTT. The rearrangement uses TRBV5-6 and TRBJ1-1; D not certain. Per germline, CDR1 SGHDT and CDR2 YYEEEE. Trimming shortened V by 0 bases and J by 5 bases, and 2 bases separated the two germline ends. This CDR3 is 11 amino acids long.